This T cell receptor beta chain was identified during a study of metastatic and nonmetastatic thyroid tumors. Across the whole study: Both malignant and benign thyroid patients supplied peripheral blood and tumor or nodule tissue samples, across which the repertoires of these patients were then compared. Notes on the study in general: Within blood and tumor, benign nodules reportedly had significantly lower TCR beta diversity than malignant thyroid tumors did.

In the original processing: Clinicopathological groups differed in CDR3, with these differences serving to build a distant-metastasis classifier for papillary thyroid cancer. From the PCR reads, TCRdb re-called clones with MiXCR. V and J calls and clone size were set by TCRdb, not the authors. In the table there are about 70,000 clones, 18% of which are singletons. The ends lost 5 bases at V and 3 bases at J; junction bases unmatched: 3. CDR1 MDHEN and CDR2 SYDVKM come from the germline V gene. The CDR3 spans 13 residues. The entire patient cohort was treatment-naive prior to thyroid surgery. This clone was recorded a few times. What it recognizes is unknown.

V gene TRBV28 combines with J gene TRBJ2-7; 8 nucleotides match TRBD1. Sequences were obtained from blood. The source of this sequence is a female donor with papillary thyroid cancer or a benign thyroid nodule (not recorded which). Some clones in this sample may be carry-over from other donors' samples. The CDR3: CASSPGTGYEQYF. DNA for the CDR3: TGTGCCAGCAGTCCTGGGACAGGCTACGAGCAGTACTTC.